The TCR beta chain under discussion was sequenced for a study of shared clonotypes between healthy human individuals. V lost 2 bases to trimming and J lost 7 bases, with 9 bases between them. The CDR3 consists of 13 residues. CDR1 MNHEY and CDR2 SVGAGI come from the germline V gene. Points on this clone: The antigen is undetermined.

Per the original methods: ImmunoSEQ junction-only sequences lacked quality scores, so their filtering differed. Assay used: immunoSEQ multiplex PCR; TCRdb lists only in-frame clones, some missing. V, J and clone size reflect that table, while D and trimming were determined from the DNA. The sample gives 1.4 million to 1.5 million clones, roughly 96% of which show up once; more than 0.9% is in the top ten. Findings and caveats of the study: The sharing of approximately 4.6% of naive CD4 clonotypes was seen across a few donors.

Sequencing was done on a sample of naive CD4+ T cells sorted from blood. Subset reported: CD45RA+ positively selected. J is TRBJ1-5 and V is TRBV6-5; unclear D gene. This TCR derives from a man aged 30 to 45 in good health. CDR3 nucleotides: TGTGCCAGCAGTTACAATGGGCAGCAGCCCCAGCATTTT. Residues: CASSYNGQQPQHF.